The 12 T cell receptor beta chains presented below share a single source sample, sequenced in a study of cytomegalovirus exposure and HLA in healthy donors. Primers for the PCR totalled 60 Vbeta and 13 Jbeta. The protocol was immunoSEQ multiplex PCR, while the TCRdb copy is restricted to in-frame clones and leaves out a portion. Of 100,000 to 150,000 clones in the sample, around three quarters are singletons; the top ten hold approximately 6.5%. The sequencing sample was made of PBMCs. These TCRs come from a woman in her forties in good health and CMV-seronegative.

The gene calls are TRBV4-1 and TRBJ2-1; 7 bases match TRBD2. With 3 bases clipped from V and 0 bases from J, the junction kept 2 bases outside the gene matches. Germline V gene lookup returns CDR1 MGHRA and CDR2 YSYEKL. The CDR3 has 15 residues. This chain's CDR3 is CASSQREYSYNEQFF. In DNA form, the CDR3 reads TGCGCCAGCAGCCAGCGGGAGTACTCCTACAATGAGCAGTTCTTC.

The chain has TRBV11-2 and TRBJ2-1, with 9 bases that match TRBD2. CDR1 is SGHAT, CDR2 FQNNGV, per germline. CDR3 length: 15 residues. After removal of 0 bases from V and 16 bases from J, the junction contained 13 bases not matched to a gene. The chain's CDR3 is CASSLDPSGASVGFF. The CDR3 nucleotides are TGTGCCAGCAGCTTAGATCCTAGCGGGGCCTCTGTCGGATTCTTC.

The V gene is TRBV5-1, the J gene TRBJ2-1, with D maybe TRBD2 (6 bases). The V gene's germline CDR1 is SGHRS and CDR2 YFSETQ. This CDR3 has 15 residues. V was trimmed by 2 bases and J by 12 bases, leaving 21 bases between them. The CDR3, as DNA: TGCGCCAGCAGCTTTAGCGGTACTTCCAACTTCGGGCAGTTCTTC. Translated: CASSFSGTSNFGQFF.

The chain links TRBV15 to TRBJ1-6; D gene ambiguous. Germline CDR1 reads LNHNV; CDR2 reads YYDKDF (reference sequence). The CDR3 is made up of 17 amino acids. Trimming removed 0 bases from V and 7 bases from J, with 16 bases in between. CDR3 coding DNA: TGTGCCACCAGCAGAGAACCGGGAAAACAATGGAATTCACCCCTCCACTTT. This translates into CATSREPGKQWNSPLHF.

The chain combines TRBV27 with TRBJ2-1, with 11 positions matching TRBD2. The CDR3 sequence is 15 residues long. CDR1 MNHEY and CDR2 SMNVEV come from the germline V gene (reference sequence). V lost 3 bases and J lost 9; bases outside the gene matches: 7. CDR3: CASSFWGTSGGEQFF. Here the CDR3 DNA reads TGTGCCAGCAGTTTTTGGGGGACTAGCGGCGGTGAGCAGTTCTTC.

The J gene is TRBJ2-1, the V gene TRBV11-2; possibly TRBD2 for D (5 bases). CDR1 and CDR2 (germline): SGHAT, FQNNGV. This CDR3 spans 15 amino acids. V lost 7 bases and J lost 0, with 13 bases in between. CDR3 nucleotides: TGTGCCAGCACCACCGGGGTCCTCTCCTACAATGAGCAGTTCTTC. Translated: CASTTGVLSYNEQFF.

This clone was picked up one time. The chain carries TRBV6-5 and TRBJ1-3, with D hard to call. Looked up from germline, CDR1 is MNHEY and CDR2 is SVGAGI. Trimming took 0 bases from V and 3 from J, leaving 12 bases between them. The CDR3 has 16 residues. This chain's CDR3 is CASSYSPRNFGNTIYF. In DNA form, the CDR3 reads TGTGCCAGCAGTTACTCTCCCAGGAACTTTGGAAACACCATATATTTT.

V gene TRBV5-4 combines with J gene TRBJ2-2; the D gene is possibly TRBD1 (5 bases). The V gene lost 4 bases and the J gene lost 0 bases, with 13 bases spanning the gap. The CDR3 length is 16 residues. The germline V gene has CDR1 SGHNT and CDR2 YYREEE (reference sequence). The CDR3 here is CASSRPTGSNTGELFF. CDR3 nucleotides: TGTGCCAGCAGCCGTCCTACAGGATCGAACACCGGGGAGCTGTTTTTT.

This chain joins TRBV10-3 and TRBJ2-7; a weak D match, TRBD2 (6 bases). Trimming took off 4 bases at V and 0 bases at J, with 13 bases between the two ends. The CDR3 consists of 15 residues. Per germline, CDR1 ENHRY and CDR2 SYGVKD. CDR3 sequence (DNA): TGTGCCATCAGTGGGGGGGACTTAAGCTCCTACGAGCAGTACTTC. Translated, it gives CAISGGDLSSYEQYF.

V is TRBV4-1 and J is TRBJ2-3; 9 nucleotides align to TRBD2. J lost 7 bases, V lost 1 base, and 12 bases had no gene match. The CDR3 runs to 17 residues. Germline assignment: CDR1 MGHRA and CDR2 YSYEKL. CDR3 sequence: CASSQVGSGSEVNTQYF. CDR3 nucleotides: TGCGCCAGCAGCCAAGTAGGTAGCGGGAGTGAGGTGAATACGCAGTATTTT.

This rearrangement joins TRBV7-8 to TRBJ2-1; D is ambiguous. Germline V gene sequence: CDR1 SGHVS, CDR2 FQNEAQ. Trimming removed 1 base at V and 5 bases at J, with 6 bases between. CDR3 length equals 13 residues. The CDR3 here is CASSLDLHNEQFF. CDR3 in DNA: TGTGCCAGCAGCTTAGACTTACACAATGAGCAGTTCTTC.

The CDR3 DNA is TGTGCCAGCAGCTTAAGGACTAGCGGTTCCTACAATGAGCAGTTCTTC. Amino acid sequence: CASSLRTSGSYNEQFF. The genes are TRBV7-9 and TRBJ2-1; 10 bases match TRBD2. V gave up 2 bases and J gave up 1 base; unmatched junction bases: 2. Germline V gene lookup returns CDR1 SEHNR and CDR2 FQNEAQ (reference sequence). CDR3 length: 16 residues.